This passage covers 21 T cell receptor beta chains from one sample sequenced in a study of blood T cell repertoires in COVID-19. The protocol was immunoSEQ multiplex PCR, while the TCRdb copy is restricted to in-frame clones and leaves out a portion. The data hold roughly 230,000 clones, with around 83% observed a single time. Sequencing was done on a sample of peripheral blood. All receptors derive from a woman in her forties or fifties with acute or convalescent COVID-19.

The sample holds one count of this clone. The sample has other DNA sequences that encode this CDR3 too. This chain uses TRBV3-1 (or the pseudogene TRBV3-2) with TRBJ1-1; D is unclear. CDR1 and CDR2 from the germline V gene are LGHDT and YNNKEL (reference sequence). This CDR3 has 14 residues. The V gene lost 1 base and the J gene lost 1 base, with 7 bases spanning the gap. CDR3 sequence reads: CASSQVRGNTEAFF. CDR3 coding DNA: TGTGCCAGCAGCCAAGTAAGAGGGAACACTGAAGCTTTCTTT.

The gene calls are TRBV9 and TRBJ1-2, with D possibly TRBD1 on 5 matching bases. The V gene lost 4 bases and the J gene lost 4 bases, with 17 bases spanning the gap. CDR3 length: 15 residues. CDR1 SGDLS and CDR2 YYNGEE come from the germline V gene. The CDR3 bases are TGTGCCAGCAGCCTTCCTCGAGGACAATCCTATGGCTACACCTTC. It specifies CASSLPRGQSYGYTF. The variable domain in full, with the rest retrieved from reference TRBV9 and TRBJ1-2, is DSGVTQTPKHLITATGQRVTLRCSPRSGDLSVYWYQQSLDQGLQFLIQYYNGEERAKGNILERFSAQQFPDLHSELNLSSLELGDSALYFCASSLPRGQSYGYTFGSGTRLTVV.

The J gene is TRBJ2-3, the V gene TRBV4-3; D not resolved. The germline gives CDR1 LGHNA, CDR2 YSLEER. V was trimmed by 1 base and J by 0 bases, leaving 5 bases between them. This CDR3 has 14 amino acids. The CDR3 DNA is TGCGCCAGCAGCCAAGCCCTCAGCACAGATACGCAGTATTTT. It yields the protein CASSQALSTDTQYF.

The genes are TRBV27 and TRBJ1-2; unclear D gene. Germline CDR1 MNHEY, CDR2 SMNVEV (reference sequence). Trimming pared 4 bases from V and 3 bases from J, leaving 15 bases between. The CDR3 loop spans 15 amino acids. The CDR3 protein is CASSSDPSRYYGYTF. The DNA for the CDR3 is TGTGCCAGCAGTTCCGACCCGAGCAGGTACTATGGCTACACCTTC.

This clone has just one count. This sequence joins TRBV6-2 or TRBV6-3 and TRBJ2-3; possible D gene TRBD2, 5 bases. V lost 5 bases and J 1 base, leaving 13 bases between the germline ends. The CDR3 has 15 residues. Germline values: CDR1 MNHEY, CDR2 SVGEGT. Here the CDR3 DNA reads TGTGCCAGCAGTCTACTCCCCGGGGGCACAGATACGCAGTATTTT. It translates to CASSLLPGGTDTQYF.

This clone was observed a handful of times. This rearrangement joins TRBV24-1 to TRBJ2-3, with 8 bases identical to TRBD1. Germline loops: CDR1 KGHDR, CDR2 SFDVKD. CDR3 length: 15 residues. The junction had 5 bases not matched to a gene; V was cut back by 2 bases and J by 5 bases. The CDR3 sequence: CATSDSRGRGDTQYF. DNA for the CDR3: TGTGCCACCAGTGATTCCAGGGGGCGCGGAGATACGCAGTATTTT.

The chain is built from TRBV7-9 and TRBJ2-4; 10 bases match TRBD1. The CDR3 is 14 residues long. The V segment lost 1 base and the J segment 6 bases; nucleotides outside the gene matches: 0. Germline V gene data show CDR1 as SEHNR and CDR2 as FQNEAQ (reference sequence). The CDR3: CASSLGDRGNIQYF. CDR3 coding DNA: TGTGCCAGCAGCTTAGGGGACAGGGGAAACATTCAGTACTTC.

This chain uses TRBV5-1 with TRBJ2-6; TRBD2 might be the D (5 bases). The CDR3 contains 18 residues. Between the trimmed V and J ends, which lost 6 bases and 1 base, there was a span of 20 bases. The V gene's germline CDR1 is SGHRS and CDR2 YFSETQ. The CDR3 is CASNINPGTASGANVLTF. CDR3 nucleotides: TGCGCCAGCAACATCAACCCGGGAACGGCTTCTGGGGCCAACGTCCTGACTTTC.

The V gene is TRBV29-1, the J gene TRBJ2-7, with D perhaps TRBD1 (5 bases). This CDR3 is built from 11 residues. V lost 4 bases to trimming and J lost 5 bases, with 9 bases between them. The germline V gene has CDR1 SQVTM and CDR2 ANQGSEA. DNA of the CDR3: TGCAGCGTTGGGCAGGGTCACGAGCAGTACTTC. Protein sequence: CSVGQGHEQYF.

The chain combines TRBV10-3 with TRBJ1-1, with a possible D match to TRBD1 (5 bases). The CDR3 totals 12 residues. Germline CDR1 is ENHRY and CDR2 is SYGVKD. V was clipped by 8 bases and J by 3 bases, with 10 bases between them. The CDR3 region has the DNA TGTGCCATCGGTAAGACAGACACTGAAGCTTTCTTT. It encodes CAIGKTDTEAFF.

V is TRBV21-1 and J is TRBJ2-1; the table gives TRBD2 as D, unverified against the DNA. TRBV21-1 is a recognized pseudogene. This CDR3 contains 18 residues. CDR3 sequence reads: CASSTYQGGGDSYNEQFF. CDR3 DNA sequence: TGTGCCAGCAGCACGTATCAAGGGGGAGGGGACTCCTACAATGAGCAGTTCTTC.

The V gene is TRBV27, the J gene TRBJ2-5, with 7 bases lining up with TRBD1. The CDR3 spans 15 residues. CDR1 is MNHEY and CDR2 is SMNVEV in the germline V gene (reference sequence). The trim removed 5 bases at V and 5 bases at J, leaving 11 bases unmatched. The chain's CDR3 is CASSPRGPRGETQYF. CDR3 in DNA: TGTGCCAGCAGTCCCAGGGGCCCCAGGGGGGAGACCCAGTACTTC.

This sequence joins TRBV4-3 and TRBJ1-5; D is unclear. Germline assignment: CDR1 LGHNA and CDR2 YSLEER. The CDR3 runs to 14 residues. The V end lost 1 base, the J end lost 3 bases, and 7 bases lay between the germline ends. The CDR3 bases are TGCGCCAGCAGCCAAGGGGCAGTCAATCAGCCCCAGCATTTT. The encoded protein is CASSQGAVNQPQHF.

The chain carries TRBV6-2 or TRBV6-3 and TRBJ1-1; TRBD1 is a possible D gene (6 bases). CDR3 length equals 15 residues. V was trimmed by 6 bases and J by 6 bases, leaving 20 bases between them. CDR1 is MNHEY and CDR2 is SVGEGT in the germline V gene. CDR3 in amino acids: CASSPERTGRAEAFF. The CDR3 DNA follows: TGTGCCAGCAGCCCAGAGAGAACAGGGCGGGCTGAAGCTTTCTTT.

The chain recombines TRBV30 with TRBJ2-2, with D perhaps matching TRBD2 (6 bases). Trimming shortened V by 5 bases and J by 5 bases, and 15 bases separated the two germline ends. The CDR3 sequence is 14 residues long. Germline CDR1 reads GTSNPN; CDR2 reads SVGIG (reference sequence). The CDR3 protein is CAWRGTRGTGELFF. CDR3 bases: TGTGCCTGGCGGGGGACCCGAGGGACCGGGGAGCTGTTTTTT.

V usage is TRBV7-2 and J usage is TRBJ1-6; D unclear. The CDR3 has 17 amino acids. Germline CDR1 SGHTA, CDR2 FQGNSA. The V gene lost 3 bases and the J gene lost 4 bases, with 16 bases spanning the gap. The CDR3 DNA follows: TGTGCCAGCAGCTTCACCGACTACGTCGATTATAATTCACCCCTCCACTTT. Encoded protein: CASSFTDYVDYNSPLHF.

The rearrangement joins TRBV9 to TRBJ2-3, with D unresolved. The CDR3 runs 18 residues. Germline CDR1 reads SGDLS; CDR2 reads YYNGEE. V shed 0 bases and J shed 2 bases, with 19 bases lying between them. The CDR3 here is CASSVDWAFGSATDTQYF. The CDR3 DNA follows: TGTGCCAGCAGCGTAGATTGGGCCTTTGGGTCCGCCACAGATACGCAGTATTTT.

This chain joins TRBV7-2 and TRBJ1-5; no firm D call. The length of the CDR3 is 13 residues. The V end lost 6 bases, the J end lost 3 bases, and 9 bases lay between the germline ends. Germline-derived CDR1 and CDR2 are SGHTA and FQGNSA. DNA for the CDR3: TGTGCCAGCAGTTACAGTTTCAATCAGCCCCAGCATTTT. This codes for CASSYSFNQPQHF.

At least ten counts were recorded for this clone. The V call is TRBV2, the J call TRBJ2-7; TRBD1 agrees at 7 bases. V shed 5 bases and J 0 bases; nucleotides not matched to a gene: 10. Germline-derived CDR1 and CDR2 are SNHLY and FYNNEI. There are 16 residues in the CDR3. This CDR3 reads CASSYYSGQTSYEQYF. The CDR3 DNA sequence: TGTGCCAGCAGTTACTATTCGGGACAGACCTCCTACGAGCAGTACTTC.

The CDR3 reads CASSFNTRGQYF. CDR3 nucleotides: TGTGCCAGCAGTTTCAACACCAGGGGGCAGTACTTC. V and J are TRBV28 and TRBJ2-7, with D perhaps TRBD1 (6 bases). Per germline, CDR1 MDHEN and CDR2 SYDVKM. The CDR3 has 12 amino acids. V lost 3 bases to trimming and J lost 9 bases, with 12 bases between them.

The gene calls are TRBV10-3 and TRBJ1-5; D is uncertain. The CDR3 spans 13 residues. Germline CDR1 and CDR2: ENHRY and SYGVKD. Deletions cut 7 bases from V and 0 bases from J, with 7 bases between. CDR3 DNA: TGTGCCATCAACGGGGATAGCAATCAGCCCCAGCATTTT. Protein sequence: CAINGDSNQPQHF.